This is a list of T cell receptor beta chains from one sample in a study of cytomegalovirus exposure and HLA in healthy donors. Only in-frame clones appear in the TCRdb table, and some are missing; sequencing was by immunoSEQ multiplex PCR. The listing contains about 84,000 clones. Sequenced: PBMCs. The receptors derive from a middle-aged man in good health and CMV-seronegative. Each CDR3 is given with its conserved first and last residue. The order of the fields is J gene, D gene, V gene, CDR3 DNA, CDR3 protein. D genes are given only for firm matches.

>TRBJ1-6|TRBD1|TRBV4-2
TGTGCCAGCAGCCACGGACAGGAAGATCTAGGGTCACCCCTCCACTTT
CASSHGQEDLGSPLHF
>TRBJ2-1|-|TRBV29-1
TGCAGCGTTGAAGGACAGACCTACAATGAGCAGTTCTTC
CSVEGQTYNEQFF
>TRBJ2-5|TRBD2|TRBV6-4
TGTGCCAGCACCGGGGGGTCTTGGCCTCCGCCGTGGGAGACCCAGTACTTC
CASTGGSWPPPWETQYF
>TRBJ1-2|TRBD1|TRBV6-5
TGTGCCAGCAGTTACTCCTGGACAGGGATGGGTGGCTACACCTTC
CASSYSWTGMGGYTF
>TRBJ2-5|-|TRBV6-1
TGTGCCAGCAGTCCCCGGACAAGACAAGAGACCCAGTACTTC
CASSPRTRQETQYF
>TRBJ1-1|-|TRBV28
TGTGCCAGCAGTCTCCACACTGAAGCTTTCTTT
CASSLHTEAFF
>TRBJ1-4|TRBD1|TRBV7-8
TGTGCCAGCAGCTCACAGGGGGCAAATGAAAAACTGTTTTTT
CASSSQGANEKLFF
>TRBJ2-7|TRBD1|TRBV10-3
TGTGCCATCAGTCGGACAGGAGTTAACTACGAGCAGTACTTC
CAISRTGVNYEQYF
>TRBJ1-5|-|TRBV6-5
TGTGCCAGCAGCCCCACAGGGTATCAGCCCCAGCATTTT
CASSPTGYQPQHF
>TRBJ1-6|-|TRBV19
TGTGCCAGTAGTATGTCTGGGGCAAACTTTAATTCACCCCTCCACTTT
CASSMSGANFNSPLHF
>TRBJ2-7|-|TRBV18
TGTGCCAGCTCAGAAGCGACCTACGAGCAGTACTTC
CASSEATYEQYF
>TRBJ1-4|TRBD1|TRBV2
TGTGCCAGCAGTGGCCGGGACAGGGTATGGGGTGAAAAACTGTTTTTT
CASSGRDRVWGEKLFF
>TRBJ1-2|TRBD1|TRBV28
TGTGCCAGCAGACCCGGGGACAGAAGATATGGCTACACCTTC
CASRPGDRRYGYTF
>TRBJ2-7|-|TRBV10-1
TGCGCCAGCAGGCAGGGCCCCGCCAACTACGAGCAGTACTTC
CASRQGPANYEQYF
>TRBJ1-2|TRBD1|TRBV10-3
TGTGCCATCAGTGGGACCCAGGGGGCGGGAGGCTACACCTTC
CAISGTQGAGGYTF
>TRBJ1-1|-|TRBV11-2
TGTGCCAGCAGCTTAGTTCTACAGGTGAACACTGAAGCTTTCTTT
CASSLVLQVNTEAFF
>TRBJ2-3|-|TRBV15
TGTGCCACCAGTCATGACCGGGACACAGCTAGCACAGATACGCAGTATTTT
CATSHDRDTASTDTQYF
>TRBJ1-2|-|TRBV7-2
TGTGCCAGCAGCCTAGCCGAGGGGGTCCTCTATGGCTACACCTTC
CASSLAEGVLYGYTF
>TRBJ2-3|TRBD2|TRBV2
TGTGCCAGCACCTTGGGACTAGTAACAGATACGCAGTATTTT
CASTLGLVTDTQYF
>TRBJ2-7|TRBD1|TRBV6-5
TGTGCCAGCAGGCACCGACAGGGCACCTACGAGCAGTACTTC
CASRHRQGTYEQYF
>TRBJ2-5|-|TRBV18
TGTGCCAGCTCACCACAGCCCGGGGAGACCCAGTACTTC
CASSPQPGETQYF
>TRBJ2-7|-|TRBV6-6
TGTGCCAGCAGTTACTCACACACCTCCTACGAGCAGTACTTC
CASSYSHTSYEQYF
>TRBJ1-2|-|TRBV19
TGTGCCAGTAGTAAGGACAGCTATGGCTACACCTTC
CASSKDSYGYTF
>TRBJ1-1|TRBD1|TRBV6-5
TGTGCCACGGGGGGACAGGGGGCTACTGAAGCTTTCTTT
CATGGQGATEAFF
>TRBJ2-1|-|TRBV6-5
TGTGCCAGCAGTTCCGGGACAACGAGCTCCGACAATGAGCAGTTCTTC
CASSSGTTSSDNEQFF
>TRBJ2-5|-|TRBV2
TGTGCCAGCAGTGCATTAACTTCCCAAGAGACCCAGTACTTC
CASSALTSQETQYF
>TRBJ2-2|-|TRBV5-6
TGTGCCAGCAGCTTGGGGCCCCCAACGAACACCGGGGAGCTGTTTTTT
CASSLGPPTNTGELFF
>TRBJ2-5|TRBD2|TRBV15
TGTGCCACCAGCAGAGATCTTGGCGGGGGGGCTCGAGAGACCCAGTACTTC
CATSRDLGGGARETQYF
>TRBJ2-2|-|TRBV13
TGTGCCAGCAGCTTAGGGACACTTCGTCGCGGGGAGCTGTTTTTT
CASSLGTLRRGELFF
>TRBJ2-7|TRBD2|TRBV9
TGTGCCAGCAACGAACGAAGTGAGCGGGGGTACGAGCAGTACTTC
CASNERSERGYEQYF
>TRBJ1-1|-|TRBV11-2
TGTGCCAGCAGCCTAATCAGGGACACTGAAGCTTTCTTT
CASSLIRDTEAFF
>TRBJ1-2|TRBD1|TRBV18
TGTGCCACTGCGGGACAGGGGTCGGACTACACCTTC
CATAGQGSDYTF
>TRBJ2-3|TRBD1|TRBV25-1
TGTGCCAGCAGCGTTACCGGGACAGGGGGGAAAGATACGCAGTATTTT
CASSVTGTGGKDTQYF
>TRBJ1-5|-|TRBV15
TGTGCCACCAGCAGATCGGGGGAGGGCAATCAGCCCCAGCATTTT
CATSRSGEGNQPQHF
>TRBJ2-7|-|TRBV18
TGTGCCAGCTCACCTCTCCCTAGCTCCTACGAGCAGTACTTC
CASSPLPSSYEQYF
>TRBJ2-1|-|TRBV4-1
TGCGCCAGCAGCCAAGATTGGCCAGGTCCTAATGAGCAGTTCTTC
CASSQDWPGPNEQFF
>TRBJ2-3|TRBD2|TRBV5-1
TGCGCCAGCAGCCTACTCGGACTAGCGGGGGAGGCAGATACGCAGTATTTT
CASSLLGLAGEADTQYF
>TRBJ2-7|-|TRBV12-5
TGTGCTAGTGGTTTGGTAAAGAGGAAGGGGGACGAGCAGTACTTC
CASGLVKRKGDEQYF
>TRBJ2-7|-|TRBV25-1
TGTGCCAGCAGTGAATACCCTGGAGACTACGAGCAGTACTTC
CASSEYPGDYEQYF
>TRBJ1-2|-|TRBV6-1
TGTGCCAGCAGTGTGGAGGGACCCAACTATGGCTACACCTTC
CASSVEGPNYGYTF
>TRBJ2-3|-|TRBV7-3
TGTGCCAGCAGCTTAGGGGGGGGGCCACACACAGATACGCAGTATTTT
CASSLGGGPHTDTQYF
>TRBJ2-5|TRBD2|TRBV4-2
TGTGCCAGCAGCCAAGGTGGGGGGGAAGAGACCCAGTACTTC
CASSQGGGEETQYF
>TRBJ1-1|-|TRBV5-1
TGCGCCAGCAGGGCAGGCGGGATCCAACGTGAAGCTTTCTTT
CASRAGGIQREAFF
>TRBJ2-7|-|TRBV11-2
TGTGCCAGCAGCTTAAGCAGGTACGAGCAGTACTTC
CASSLSRYEQYF
>TRBJ2-7|-|TRBV29-1
TGCAGCGCGGGACTTTCGTACGAGCAGTACTTC
CSAGLSYEQYF
>TRBJ1-3|-|TRBV2
TGTGCCAGCAGTGAAGCGCTCATAGGAGGAGCCATATATTTT
CASSEALIGGAIYF
>TRBJ1-2|TRBD1|TRBV2
TGTGCCAGCAGTGAGCAGGGGGCTGTTGGCTACACCTTC
CASSEQGAVGYTF
>TRBJ1-5|TRBD1|TRBV9
TGTGCCAGCACTTCACAGCGGGACAGGGGATATCAGCCCCAGCATTTT
CASTSQRDRGYQPQHF
>TRBJ2-1|-|TRBV5-1
TGCGCCAGCAGCGAGGCGGGTCGCTCCTACAATGAGCAGTTCTTC
CASSEAGRSYNEQFF
>TRBJ2-5|-|TRBV7-9
TGTGCCAGCAGCGCCACAGGGATCGAGACCCAGTACTTC
CASSATGIETQYF
>TRBJ2-2|-|TRBV19
TGTGCCAGTAGTCCCCAGGGCCAGCAACCTTGGACCGGGGAGCTGTTTTTT
CASSPQGQQPWTGELFF
>TRBJ1-6|-|TRBV6-5
TGTGCCAGCAGTTCCCGGGAAGATAATTCACCCCTCCACTTT
CASSSREDNSPLHF
>TRBJ1-4|TRBD1|TRBV7-8
TGTGCCAGCATATCAGGGGGGAGTTGGCAGAAGGCTAATGAAAAACTGTTTTTT
CASISGGSWQKANEKLFF
>TRBJ2-3|-|TRBV7-9
TGTGCCAGCAGCTTTGGAGACTACGGCACAGATACGCAGTATTTT
CASSFGDYGTDTQYF
>TRBJ2-5|TRBD1|TRBV9
TGTGCCAGCAGTACCTCCGGGACAGGGGAGGAGACCCAGTACTTC
CASSTSGTGEETQYF
>TRBJ2-7|TRBD2|TRBV6-5
TGTGCCAGCAGACTAGCGGGGGGATCTCTCTACGAGCAGTACTTC
CASRLAGGSLYEQYF
>TRBJ2-7|TRBD1|TRBV19
TGTGCCACTCTCGGGACAGGGTACGACGAGCAGTACTTC
CATLGTGYDEQYF
>TRBJ1-6|TRBD1|TRBV2
TGTGCCAGCAGTCTGGACAGGGGCAATTCACCCCTCCACTTT
CASSLDRGNSPLHF
>TRBJ1-6|-|TRBV28
TGTGCCAGCAGTTTACTACAGTCTGGGTCACCCCTCCACTTT
CASSLLQSGSPLHF
>TRBJ1-1|-|TRBV6-1
TGTGCCCTAACCGGACAGATGAACACTGAAGCTTTCTTT
CALTGQMNTEAFF